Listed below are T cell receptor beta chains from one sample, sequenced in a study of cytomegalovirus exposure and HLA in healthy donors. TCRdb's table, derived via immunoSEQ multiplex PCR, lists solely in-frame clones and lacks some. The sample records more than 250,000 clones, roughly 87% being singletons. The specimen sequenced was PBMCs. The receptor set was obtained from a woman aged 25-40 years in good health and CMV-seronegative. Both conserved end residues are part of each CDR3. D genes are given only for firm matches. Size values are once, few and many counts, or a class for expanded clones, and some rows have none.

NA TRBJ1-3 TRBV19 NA TGTGCCAGTAGCAACTCCAGGAGCTCTGGAAACACCATATATTTT CASSNSRSSGNTIYF
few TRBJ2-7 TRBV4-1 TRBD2 TGCGCCAGCAGCCAAGATGGTAGCGGGGCCTCCTACGAGCAGTACTTC CASSQDGSGASYEQYF
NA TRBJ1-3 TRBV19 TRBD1 TGTGCCAGTAGCGCGAACAGGGGGATATCCGGAAACACCATATATTTT CASSANRGISGNTIYF
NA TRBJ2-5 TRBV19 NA TGTGCCAGTAGCCCTGTGGGGGTCCAAGAGACCCAGTACTTC CASSPVGVQETQYF
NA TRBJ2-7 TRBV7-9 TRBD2 TGTGCCAGCAGCTCCGGACTAGCGGGAGCATACCACGAGCAGTACTTC CASSSGLAGAYHEQYF
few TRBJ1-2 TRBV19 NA TGTGCCAGTAGTATGACTAGACAGGTCGATAACTATGGCTACACCTTC CASSMTRQVDNYGYTF
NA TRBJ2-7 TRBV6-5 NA TGTGCCAGCAGTTACTCGAACACCGGGGAGCAGTACTTC CASSYSNTGEQYF
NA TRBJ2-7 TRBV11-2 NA TGTGCCAGCAGCTTAGAAAGGGGGAGGTCCTACGAGCAGTACTTC CASSLERGRSYEQYF
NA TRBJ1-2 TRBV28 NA TGTGCCAGCAGTTTATCCTTTCCCAGGGGTGGGAACTATGGCTACACCTTC CASSLSFPRGGNYGYTF
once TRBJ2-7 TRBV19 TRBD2 TGTGCCAGTAGTACTGGGACTAGGGGAAGTTACTACGAGCAGTACTTC CASSTGTRGSYYEQYF
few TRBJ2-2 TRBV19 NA TGTGCCAGTAGTATTTCTACCGGGGAGCTGTTTTTT CASSISTGELFF
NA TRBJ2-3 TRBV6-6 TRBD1 TGTGCCAGCAGTTACGACAGGGGGACAGATACGCAGTATTTT CASSYDRGTDTQYF